A selection of T cell receptor beta chains follows, all from one sample in a study of response to subunit inactivated influenza vaccine. Each CDR3 protein is one row after TCRdb ran MiXCR on the RT-PCR reads. The sample carries 530,000 or so distinct CDR3 sequences, roughly 10% recorded once. Sequenced here: PBMCs from blood, sampled on the day of vaccination. The receptors stem from a man in his fifties or sixties who received an inactivated influenza vaccine. CDR3s include the opening cysteine and the closing phenylalanine or tryptophan. A D gene is named only where the DNA matches it firmly. Clone sizes are given selectively: once, few, many, or a class where the clone is expanded.

TRBV7-9	-	TRBJ2-7	many	TGTGCCAGCAGCCCGATGGCCGGGACAAGTATCGGCGAGCAGTACTTC	CASSPMAGTSIGEQYF
TRBV7-9	-	TRBJ2-1	-	TGTGCCATCAGCTCCCTCGACAGCACCCTTGGGAATGAGCAGTTCTTC	CAISSLDSTLGNEQFF
TRBV7-3	-	TRBJ2-2	-	TGTGCCAGCAGCCCCCTCTCTAACACCGGGGAGCTGTTTTTT	CASSPLSNTGELFF
TRBV4-3	TRBD2	TRBJ2-2	-	TGCGCCAGCAGCCAATCCCTGGATGGGGGGGGGAAGACCGGGGAGCTGTTTTTT	CASSQSLDGGGKTGELFF
TRBV7-2	-	TRBJ2-5	-	TGTGCCAGCAGCGACCGTGCGGGGGCGGAGACCCAGTACTTC	CASSDRAGAETQYF
TRBV20-1	-	TRBJ2-5	-	TGCAGTGCTCCCAGAGGACTGGCCCACGAGACCCAGTACTTC	CSAPRGLAHETQYF
TRBV15	-	TRBJ2-3	-	TGTGCCACTGGACGTGCAGGGGGCACAGATACGCAGTATTTT	CATGRAGGTDTQYF
TRBV7-9	TRBD1	TRBJ1-1	-	TGTGCCAGCAGCACAGACAGGGCGTACACTGAAGCTTTCTTT	CASSTDRAYTEAFF
TRBV4-3	TRBD1	TRBJ1-2	-	TGCGCCAGCAGATCGGGACAGGGGATAAACTATGGCTACACCTTC	CASRSGQGINYGYTF
TRBV10-3	-	TRBJ1-1	-	TGTGCCATCCAAAGTTTTGAGAGTAACACTGAAGCTTTCTTT	CAIQSFESNTEAFF
TRBV7-2	-	TRBJ2-5	-	TGTGCCAGCAGCTTAAGAGCGCCACAAGAGACCCAGTACTTC	CASSLRAPQETQYF
TRBV12-3/TRBV12-4	-	TRBJ1-2	many	TGTGCCAGCAGCTATTTCTATGGCTACACCTTC	CASSYFYGYTF
TRBV28	-	TRBJ1-3	-	TGTGCCAGCACCCCCCGGGGGGCATATGGAAACACCATATATTTT	CASTPRGAYGNTIYF
TRBV5-1	-	TRBJ2-5	few	TGCGCCAGCAGCTCGGGAGGGACAGGGAGCCAAGAGACCCAGTACTTC	CASSSGGTGSQETQYF
TRBV5-1	-	TRBJ2-1	once	TGCACCAGCAGCTTGGGAGGGGGCGCCTCCTACAATGAGCAGTTCTTC	CTSSLGGGASYNEQFF
TRBV30	-	TRBJ2-5	once	TGTGCCTGGAGTTTTGGGGCGATCGCCGAGACCCAGTACTTC	CAWSFGAIAETQYF
TRBV28	TRBD2	TRBJ2-3	-	TGTGCCAGCAGTTTACCCCCCGGGGCGGCGGGAGTAGCAGATACGCAGTATTTT	CASSLPPGAAGVADTQYF
TRBV7-2	-	TRBJ2-7	-	TGTGCCAGCAGTCGAAGTAGGGCGGCCTACGAGCAGTACTTC	CASSRSRAAYEQYF
TRBV4-3	TRBD1	TRBJ2-3	-	TGCGCCAGCAGCCGCAACACAGGGGGTTTGGCAGATACGCAGTATTTT	CASSRNTGGLADTQYF
TRBV20-1	-	TRBJ1-4	many	TGCAGTGCTCCCCGCGCTGGGGGGGTTAATGAAAAACTGTTTTTT	CSAPRAGGVNEKLFF
TRBV5-1	-	TRBJ1-5	many	TGCGCCAGCAGCTTTCGGGGGGTTGTTCGTCAGCCCCAGCATTTT	CASSFRGVVRQPQHF
TRBV6-2/TRBV6-3	TRBD1	TRBJ1-5	-	TGTGCCAGCAGTTTACCGGGACAGGTTGATCAGCCCCAGCATTTT	CASSLPGQVDQPQHF
TRBV27	-	TRBJ1-6	many	TGTGCCAGCAGTTTGCAGGGGTATAATTCACCCCTCCACTTT	CASSLQGYNSPLHF
TRBV3-1	TRBD1	TRBJ1-1	-	TGTGCCAGCAGCCCATTGAGCCCGGGACAGGGGAGTGAAGCTTTCTTT	CASSPLSPGQGSEAFF
TRBV6-1	-	TRBJ2-5	-	TGTGCCAGCAGGTCCACAGGGCCTCCTAAAACCCAGTACTTC	CASRSTGPPKTQYF
TRBV27	TRBD1	TRBJ1-5	few	TGTGCCAGCAGTCATATTAGGACAGGGGGGAGCAATCAGCCCCAGCATTTT	CASSHIRTGGSNQPQHF
TRBV28	TRBD2	TRBJ2-7	many	TGTGCCAGCAGTCCAACAACTAGCGGGGGGATTTACGAGCAGTACTTC	CASSPTTSGGIYEQYF
TRBV5-8	TRBD2	TRBJ2-3	few	TGTGCCAGCAGCCCGGGACTAGCGGGGGCAGCAGATACGCAGTATTTT	CASSPGLAGAADTQYF
TRBV29-1	-	TRBJ2-4	many	TGCAGCACTAAAGGGGGGACTGTAGCCAAAAACATTCAGTACTTC	CSTKGGTVAKNIQYF
TRBV7-9	-	TRBJ1-3	few	TGTGCCAGCAGCTTAGGGCGGTCCTCTGGAAACACCATATATTTT	CASSLGRSSGNTIYF
TRBV5-1	-	TRBJ2-7	-	TGCGCCAGCAGCCAATGGACAACGCCTCCCTACGAGCAGTACTTC	CASSQWTTPPYEQYF
TRBV15	-	TRBJ2-2	-	TGTGCCACCAAGGACGGAAACACCGGGGAGCTGTTTTTT	CATKDGNTGELFF
TRBV7-3	-	TRBJ2-1	many	TGTGCCAGCAGCCTGACCCGGAACAATGAGCAGTTCTTC	CASSLTRNNEQFF
TRBV6-2/TRBV6-3	-	TRBJ1-2	-	TGTGCCAGCAGTTACTCGCGGCTGCAAGCTTCCTATGGCTACACCTTC	CASSYSRLQASYGYTF
TRBV4-1	TRBD1	TRBJ2-4	-	TGCGCCAGCAGCCAAGCAAGGCTCATAGGGACAGAAAACATTCAGTACTTC	CASSQARLIGTENIQYF
TRBV12-3/TRBV12-4	-	TRBJ1-1	-	TGTGCCAGCAGCCACCGACGGGTGAACACTGAAGCTTTCTTT	CASSHRRVNTEAFF
TRBV7-9	-	TRBJ2-7	many	TGTGCCAGCAGCGCCAAATACGAGCAGTACTTC	CASSAKYEQYF
TRBV19	-	TRBJ1-5	many	TGTGCCAGTAGTATTTGGGGTAGCAATCAGCCCCAGCATTTT	CASSIWGSNQPQHF
TRBV10-3	-	TRBJ2-7	many	TGTGCCATCAGTAAGTCTCCCTACGAGCAGTACTTC	CAISKSPYEQYF
TRBV5-1	-	TRBJ2-3	few	TGCGCCAGCAGCTTGGGACAGGGGAGGGTAGATACGCAGTATTTT	CASSLGQGRVDTQYF
TRBV7-8	-	TRBJ2-3	few	TGTGCCAGCAGCACCCGGGGGCTCGGGACGCAGTATTTT	CASSTRGLGTQYF
TRBV5-5	-	TRBJ2-1	many	TGTGCCAGCAGCTTTCTATCGGACACCACCTACAATGAGCAGTTCTTC	CASSFLSDTTYNEQFF
TRBV7-2	TRBD2	TRBJ2-1	-	TGTGCCAGCAGCTTAGGGGTAGCGGGGGGGCCCTATGAGCAGTTCTTC	CASSLGVAGGPYEQFF
TRBV20-1	TRBD1	TRBJ2-7	-	TGCAGTGCTAGTTCTATTGGACAGGCCTACGAGCAGTACTTC	CSASSIGQAYEQYF
TRBV20-1	TRBD2	TRBJ2-3	few	TGCAGTGCTACCGGGACTAGTAGCACAGATACGCAGTATTTT	CSATGTSSTDTQYF
TRBV5-1	-	TRBJ2-4	many	TGCGCCAGCAGCTTGATTTCAGGGGACATTCAGTACTTC	CASSLISGDIQYF
TRBV4-3	-	TRBJ2-2	-	TGCGCCAGCAGCCAAGGATGGGCCACAAACACCGGGGAGCTGTTTTTT	CASSQGWATNTGELFF
TRBV2	TRBD2	TRBJ2-7	-	TGTGCCAGCGCAGGACTAGCGGGGGGGGAGCAGTACTTC	CASAGLAGGEQYF
TRBV9	-	TRBJ1-2	-	TGTGCCAGCAGCGTAGAGTGGGGGCAATATGGCTACACCTTC	CASSVEWGQYGYTF
TRBV4-3	-	TRBJ1-2	few	TGCGCCAGCAGCCACCAAGGCCGGGATGGCTACACCTTC	CASSHQGRDGYTF
TRBV5-1	-	TRBJ2-5	many	TGCGCCAGCAGCGGTGCCGCCGGTGCAGCCAACCAAGAGACCCAGTACTTC	CASSGAAGAANQETQYF
TRBV4-3	-	TRBJ2-1	-	TGCGCCAGCAGCCAAACGACTAAGGATGAGCAGTTCTTC	CASSQTTKDEQFF
TRBV7-9	TRBD1	TRBJ1-1	few	TGTGCCAGCAGCCTCCGGGGACAGGGACCCACTGAAGCTTTCTTT	CASSLRGQGPTEAFF
TRBV29-1	-	TRBJ1-1	-	TGCAGCCAACAGGGTCCAACTGAAGCTTTCTTT	CSQQGPTEAFF
TRBV6-1	-	TRBJ1-5	-	TGTGCCAGCAGTGAGAGAGCCCAGCCCCAGCATTTT	CASSERAQPQHF